Below, one T cell receptor beta chain is given with its context. The sample carries other DNA sequences with the same CDR3. This specimen comes from a study of blood T cell repertoires in COVID-19. Overall study: Sample material is recorded as cDNA or gDNA derived from T cells, B-cell-depleted T cells, or PBMCs.

The Seattle site enrolled patients during active infection and followed them longitudinally. As processed by the authors: Amplifying reference gene primers gave estimates of nucleated cell counts. Produced via immunoSEQ multiplex PCR; TCRdb's table is partial and in-frame only. Clonal size and the V and J genes are those of that table, whereas D and trimming came from the DNA. The data contain 250,000 to 300,000 clones, roughly nine tenths of them singletons. The CDR3 sequence is 15 residues long. Germline V CDR1 and CDR2: LNHNV, YYDKDF (reference sequence). The J segment lost 0 bases and the V segment lost 6 bases, leaving 5 bases of the junction unmatched.

Sequencing was performed on peripheral blood. This clonotype was obtained from a woman in her twenties or thirties with COVID-19, enrolled during active disease. V usage is TRBV15 and J usage is TRBJ1-2, with 9 bases that match TRBD1. Here the CDR3 reads CATSRGQGANYGYTF. CDR3 bases: TGTGCCACCAGTAGGGGACAGGGAGCTAACTATGGCTACACCTTC.